This T cell receptor (beta chain) was identified in a study of blood T cell repertoires in COVID-19. Study as a whole: The cDNA or gDNA used as material had been derived from T cells, B-cell-depleted T cells, or PBMCs.

Per the original methods: The authors estimated nucleated cell counts from reference gene primer amplification. The table came from immunoSEQ multiplex PCR; TCRdb's copy has only in-frame clones and leaves some out. V, J and clone size are taken as reported in that table, and D and trimming were inferred from the DNA itself. Of tens of thousands of clones detected, around 91% appear once; the ten largest clones hold less than 15%. CDR1 is MNHEY, CDR2 SVGEGT, per germline. The V and J ends lost 4 bases and 0 bases respectively, with 15 bases between them. The CDR3 is made up of 17 amino acids. This receptor was identified in a man aged 65 to 79 with active or convalescent COVID-19. Source material: peripheral blood. The chain is built from TRBV6-2 or TRBV6-3 and TRBJ2-2; a weak D match, TRBD2 (7 bases). CDR3 amino acids: CASSSFRGAANTGELFF. The CDR3 DNA is TGTGCCAGCAGTTCTTTTCGGGGGGCCGCGAACACCGGGGAGCTGTTTTTT.